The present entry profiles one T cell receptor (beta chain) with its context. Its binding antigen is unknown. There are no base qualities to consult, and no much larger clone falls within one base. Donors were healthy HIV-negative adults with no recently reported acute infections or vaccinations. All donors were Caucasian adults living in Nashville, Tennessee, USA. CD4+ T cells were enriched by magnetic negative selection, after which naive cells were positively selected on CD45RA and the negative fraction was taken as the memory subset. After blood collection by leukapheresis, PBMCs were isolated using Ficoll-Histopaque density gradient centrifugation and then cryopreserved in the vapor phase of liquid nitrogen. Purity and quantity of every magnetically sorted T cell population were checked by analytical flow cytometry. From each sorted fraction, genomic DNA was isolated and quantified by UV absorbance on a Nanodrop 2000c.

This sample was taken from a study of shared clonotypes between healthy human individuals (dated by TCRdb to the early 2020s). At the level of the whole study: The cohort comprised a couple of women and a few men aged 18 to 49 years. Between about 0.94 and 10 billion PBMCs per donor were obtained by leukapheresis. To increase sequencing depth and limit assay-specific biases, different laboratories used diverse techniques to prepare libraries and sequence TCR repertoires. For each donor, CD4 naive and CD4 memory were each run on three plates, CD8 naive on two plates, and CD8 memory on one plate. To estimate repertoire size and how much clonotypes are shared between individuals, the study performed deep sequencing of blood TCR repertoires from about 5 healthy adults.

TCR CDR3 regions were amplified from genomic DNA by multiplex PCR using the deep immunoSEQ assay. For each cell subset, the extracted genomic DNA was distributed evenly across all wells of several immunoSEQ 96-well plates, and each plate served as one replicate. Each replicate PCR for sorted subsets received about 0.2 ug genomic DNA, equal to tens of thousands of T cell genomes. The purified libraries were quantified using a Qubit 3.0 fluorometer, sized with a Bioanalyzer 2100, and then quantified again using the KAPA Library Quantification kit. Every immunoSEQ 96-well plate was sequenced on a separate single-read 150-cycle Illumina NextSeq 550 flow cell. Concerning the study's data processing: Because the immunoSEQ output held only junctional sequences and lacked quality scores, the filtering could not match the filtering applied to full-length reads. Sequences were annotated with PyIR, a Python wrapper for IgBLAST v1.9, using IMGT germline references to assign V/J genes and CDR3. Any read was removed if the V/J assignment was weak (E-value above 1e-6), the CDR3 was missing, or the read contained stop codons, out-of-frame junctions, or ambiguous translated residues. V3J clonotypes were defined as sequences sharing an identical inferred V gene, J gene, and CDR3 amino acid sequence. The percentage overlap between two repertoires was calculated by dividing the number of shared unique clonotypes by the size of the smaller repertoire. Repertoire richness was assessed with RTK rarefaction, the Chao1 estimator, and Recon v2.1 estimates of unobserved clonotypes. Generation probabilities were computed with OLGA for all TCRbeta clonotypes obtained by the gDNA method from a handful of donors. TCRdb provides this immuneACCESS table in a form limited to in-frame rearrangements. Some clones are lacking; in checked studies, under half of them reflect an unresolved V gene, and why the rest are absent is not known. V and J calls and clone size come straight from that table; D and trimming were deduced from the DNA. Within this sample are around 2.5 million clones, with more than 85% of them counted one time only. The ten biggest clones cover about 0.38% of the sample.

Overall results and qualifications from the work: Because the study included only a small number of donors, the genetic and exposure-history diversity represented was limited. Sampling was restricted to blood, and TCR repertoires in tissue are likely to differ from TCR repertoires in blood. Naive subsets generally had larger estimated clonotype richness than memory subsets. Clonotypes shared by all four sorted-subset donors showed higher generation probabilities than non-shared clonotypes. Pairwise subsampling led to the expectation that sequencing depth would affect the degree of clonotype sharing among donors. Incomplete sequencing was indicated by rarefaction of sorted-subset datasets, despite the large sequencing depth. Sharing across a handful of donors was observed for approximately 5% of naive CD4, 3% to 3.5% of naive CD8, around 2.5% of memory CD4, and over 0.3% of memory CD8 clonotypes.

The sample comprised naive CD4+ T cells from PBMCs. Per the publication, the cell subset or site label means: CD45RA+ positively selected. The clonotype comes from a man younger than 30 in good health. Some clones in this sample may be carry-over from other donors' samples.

For the CDR3, the sequence is CASSFEKVQPQHF. The base sequence is TGTGCCAGCAGCTTCGAAAAGGTGCAGCCCCAGCATTTT. The rearranged chain carries TRBV5-4 and TRBJ1-5, with the identity of the D gene unclear. CDR1 and CDR2 are read off the germline V gene (reference sequence) as SGHNT and YYREEE. The CDR3 sequence holds 13 residues, the cysteine and phenylalanine included. CDR3 DNA only is kept here, 39 bases in frame from base 1. Trimming removed 2 bases from V and 7 bases from J, leaving 10 bases between the germline ends.